This TCR beta chain was sequenced during a study of shared clonotypes between healthy human individuals. Study context: Each donor contributed plates that comprised three CD4 naive, three CD4 memory, two CD8 naive and one CD8 memory. Study outcomes and limitations: Despite large depth, sorted-subset datasets appeared incompletely sequenced.

Clones were sequenced by immunoSEQ multiplex PCR, and TCRdb holds only the in-frame ones, with some missing. The sample shows hundreds of thousands of clones, around 90% of them seen only once. A note on this clone: Its specificity is unknown. Different DNA sequences within this sample yield the same CDR3.

V was clipped by 4 bases and J by 7 bases, with 8 bases between them. CDR1 is SEHNR and CDR2 is FQNEAQ in the germline V gene (reference sequence). The CDR3 covers 12 residues. The sequence came from a man younger than 30 in good health. This chain uses TRBV7-9 with TRBJ2-1; possibly TRBD1 for D (5 bases). The sample comprised memory CD8+ T cells sorted from blood. Noted subset: CD45RO+ cells pooled with CCR7-negative TemRA cells. This chain's CDR3 is CASSSQGNEQFF. The CDR3 DNA is TGTGCCAGCAGCTCTCAGGGTAATGAGCAGTTCTTC.